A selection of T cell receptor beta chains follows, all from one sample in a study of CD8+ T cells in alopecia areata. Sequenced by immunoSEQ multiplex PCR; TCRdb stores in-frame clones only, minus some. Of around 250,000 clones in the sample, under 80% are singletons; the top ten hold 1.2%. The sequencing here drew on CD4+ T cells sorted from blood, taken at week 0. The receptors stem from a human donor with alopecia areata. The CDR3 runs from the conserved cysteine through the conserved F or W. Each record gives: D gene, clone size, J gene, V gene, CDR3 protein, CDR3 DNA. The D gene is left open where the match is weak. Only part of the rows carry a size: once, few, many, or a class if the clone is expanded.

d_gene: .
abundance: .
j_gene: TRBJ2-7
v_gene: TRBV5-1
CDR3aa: CASSLSTQSTYEQYF
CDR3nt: TGCGCCAGCAGCTTGTCCACACAGTCGACCTACGAGCAGTACTTC

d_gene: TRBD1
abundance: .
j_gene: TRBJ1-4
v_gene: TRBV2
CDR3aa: CASSYRGLNEKLFF
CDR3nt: TGTGCCAGCAGTTACAGGGGCCTCAATGAAAAACTGTTTTTT

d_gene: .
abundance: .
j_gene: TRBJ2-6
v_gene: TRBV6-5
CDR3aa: CASSYFPTSGANVLTF
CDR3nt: TGTGCCAGCAGTTACTTCCCAACCTCTGGGGCCAACGTCCTGACTTTC

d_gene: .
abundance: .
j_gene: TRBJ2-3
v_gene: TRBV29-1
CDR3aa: CSVLTAPVDTQYF
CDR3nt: TGCAGCGTTCTGACAGCTCCTGTGGATACGCAGTATTTT

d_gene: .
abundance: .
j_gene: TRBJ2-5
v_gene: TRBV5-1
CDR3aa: CASSLTPGQETQYF
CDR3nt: TGCGCCAGCAGCCTTACACCTGGACAAGAGACCCAGTACTTC

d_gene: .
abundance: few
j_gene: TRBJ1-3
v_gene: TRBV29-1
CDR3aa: CSVLPGTTGNTIYF
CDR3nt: TGCAGCGTTTTGCCCGGGACAACAGGAAACACCATATATTTT

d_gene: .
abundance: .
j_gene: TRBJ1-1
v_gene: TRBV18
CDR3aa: CASSPLGTNTEAFF
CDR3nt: TGTGCCAGCTCACCACTGGGGACGAACACTGAAGCTTTCTTT

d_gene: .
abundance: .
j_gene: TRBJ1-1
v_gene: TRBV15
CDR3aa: CATSRAEGGAFF
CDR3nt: TGTGCCACCAGCAGAGCCGAAGGTGGGGCTTTCTTT

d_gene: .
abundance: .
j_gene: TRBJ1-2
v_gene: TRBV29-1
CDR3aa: CSVLNRGGYRDGYTF
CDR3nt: TGCAGCGTACTTAATCGCGGGGGATATAGGGATGGCTACACCTTC

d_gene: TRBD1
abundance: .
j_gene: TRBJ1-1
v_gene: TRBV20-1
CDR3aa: CSARGQTEAFF
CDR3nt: TGCAGTGCTAGGGGACAGACTGAAGCTTTCTTT

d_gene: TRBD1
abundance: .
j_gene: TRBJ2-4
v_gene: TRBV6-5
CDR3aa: CASKSRGGGNIQYF
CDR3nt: TGTGCCAGCAAATCGCGAGGGGGCGGAAACATTCAGTACTTC

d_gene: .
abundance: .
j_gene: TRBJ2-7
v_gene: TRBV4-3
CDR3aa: CASSQLLRGGLFYEQYF
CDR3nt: TGCGCCAGCAGCCAATTACTCAGGGGTGGGCTCTTCTACGAGCAGTACTTC

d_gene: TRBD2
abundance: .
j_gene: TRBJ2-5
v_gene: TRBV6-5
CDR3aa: CASSSLKAGGETQYF
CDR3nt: TGTGCCAGCAGTTCCCTGAAGGCGGGGGGGGAGACCCAGTACTTC

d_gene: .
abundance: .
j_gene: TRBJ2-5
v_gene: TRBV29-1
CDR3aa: CSVGQASGAQYF
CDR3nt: TGCAGCGTTGGACAGGCTTCAGGGGCCCAGTACTTC

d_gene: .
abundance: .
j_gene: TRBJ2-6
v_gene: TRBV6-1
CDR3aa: CASSVNHGAGANVLTF
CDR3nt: TGTGCCAGCAGTGTAAACCATGGTGCTGGGGCCAACGTCCTGACTTTC

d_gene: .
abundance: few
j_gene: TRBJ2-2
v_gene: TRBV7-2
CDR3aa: CASSTHKAGTGELFF
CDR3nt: TGTGCCAGCAGCACCCACAAGGCTGGGACCGGGGAGCTGTTTTTT

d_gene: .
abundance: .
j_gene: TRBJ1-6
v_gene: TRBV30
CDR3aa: CAWSSDLFSPLHF
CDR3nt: TGTGCCTGGAGTTCGGATCTGTTTTCACCCCTCCACTTT

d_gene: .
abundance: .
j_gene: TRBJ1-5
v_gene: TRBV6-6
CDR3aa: CASSLTSGGQPQHF
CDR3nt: TGTGCCAGCAGCCTTACCTCGGGCGGTCAGCCCCAGCATTTT

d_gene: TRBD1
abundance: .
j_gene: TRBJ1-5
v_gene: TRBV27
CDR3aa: CASSSGTGGDQPQHF
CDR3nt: TGTGCCAGCAGTTCTGGGACAGGGGGGGATCAGCCCCAGCATTTT

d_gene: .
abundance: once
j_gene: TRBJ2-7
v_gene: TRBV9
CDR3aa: CASSVEGRGEQYF
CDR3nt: TGTGCCAGCAGCGTAGAGGGTAGAGGCGAGCAGTACTTC

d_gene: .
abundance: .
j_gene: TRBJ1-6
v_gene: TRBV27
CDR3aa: CASSLSPLGGSPLHF
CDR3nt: TGTGCCAGCAGTTTATCCCCTCTGGGAGGTTCACCCCTCCACTTT

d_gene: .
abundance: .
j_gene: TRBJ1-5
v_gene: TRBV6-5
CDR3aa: CASPSARYFNQPQHF
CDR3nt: TGTGCCAGCCCGTCCGCCCGCTATTTCAATCAGCCCCAGCATTTT

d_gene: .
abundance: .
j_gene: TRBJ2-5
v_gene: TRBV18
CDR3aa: CASSLLLQETQYF
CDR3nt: TGTGCCAGCTCACTCCTCCTCCAAGAGACCCAGTACTTC

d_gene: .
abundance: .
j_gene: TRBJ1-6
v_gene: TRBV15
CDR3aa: CATSRDWPGVNNSPLHF
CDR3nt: TGTGCCACCAGCAGAGATTGGCCGGGCGTAAATAATTCACCCCTCCACTTT

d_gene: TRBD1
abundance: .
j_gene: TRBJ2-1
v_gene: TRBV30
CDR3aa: CAWSVQQGHYNEQFF
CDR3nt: TGTGCCTGGAGTGTACAACAGGGGCACTACAATGAGCAGTTCTTC

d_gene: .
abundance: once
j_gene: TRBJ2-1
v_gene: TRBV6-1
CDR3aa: CASSEIWGLVGEQFF
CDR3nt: TGTGCCAGCAGTGAAATATGGGGGCTGGTGGGTGAGCAGTTCTTC

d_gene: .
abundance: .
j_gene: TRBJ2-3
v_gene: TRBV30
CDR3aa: CAWSVRTRPGRQYF
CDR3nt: TGTGCCTGGAGTGTCAGGACTCGTCCCGGGAGGCAGTATTTT

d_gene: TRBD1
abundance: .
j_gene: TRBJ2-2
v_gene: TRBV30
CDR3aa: CAWSHPPGQGKTGELFF
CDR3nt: TGTGCCTGGAGTCATCCGCCGGGACAGGGTAAAACCGGGGAGCTGTTTTTT

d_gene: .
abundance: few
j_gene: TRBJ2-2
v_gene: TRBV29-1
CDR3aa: CSVRGAGELFF
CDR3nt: TGCAGCGTGAGGGGTGCCGGGGAGCTGTTTTTT

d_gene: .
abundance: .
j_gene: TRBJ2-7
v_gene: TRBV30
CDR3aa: CAWSVAGAREQYF
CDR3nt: TGTGCCTGGAGTGTGGCAGGGGCTAGGGAGCAGTACTTC

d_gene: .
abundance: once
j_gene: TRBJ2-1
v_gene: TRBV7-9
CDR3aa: CASSLGSKDEQFF
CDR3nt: TGTGCCAGCAGCTTAGGTAGCAAGGATGAGCAGTTCTTC

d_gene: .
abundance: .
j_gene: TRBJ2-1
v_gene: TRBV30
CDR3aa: CAWTSPGDSRFF
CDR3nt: TGTGCCTGGACCTCCCCGGGGGACTCTCGGTTCTTC

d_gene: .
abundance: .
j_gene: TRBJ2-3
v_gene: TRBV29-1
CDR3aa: CSVAMGPEDTQYF
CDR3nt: TGCAGCGTTGCGATGGGCCCAGAAGATACGCAGTATTTT

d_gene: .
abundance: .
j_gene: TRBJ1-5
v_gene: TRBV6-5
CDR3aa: CASSYSWEPSNQPQHF
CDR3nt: TGTGCCAGCAGTTACTCGTGGGAACCTAGCAATCAGCCCCAGCATTTT

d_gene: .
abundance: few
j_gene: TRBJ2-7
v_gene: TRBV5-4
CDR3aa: CASSSELAGLGQYF
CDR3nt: TGTGCCAGCAGCTCCGAACTCGCGGGATTGGGGCAGTACTTC

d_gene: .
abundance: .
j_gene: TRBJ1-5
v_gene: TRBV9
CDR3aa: CASSVSDNRNQPQHF
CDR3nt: TGTGCCAGCAGCGTATCGGACAACCGCAATCAGCCCCAGCATTTT

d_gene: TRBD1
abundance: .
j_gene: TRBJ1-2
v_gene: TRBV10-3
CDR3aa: CAISTLKTQGAGYTF
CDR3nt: TGTGCCATCAGTACCCTCAAGACCCAGGGGGCTGGCTACACCTTC

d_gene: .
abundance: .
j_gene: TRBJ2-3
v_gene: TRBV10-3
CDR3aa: CAISPGQRNTDTQYF
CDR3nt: TGTGCCATCAGTCCGGGACAAAGAAACACAGATACGCAGTATTTT

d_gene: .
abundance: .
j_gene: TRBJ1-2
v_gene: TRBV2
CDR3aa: CASSETGNYGYTF
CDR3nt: TGTGCCAGCAGTGAGACAGGCAACTATGGCTACACCTTC

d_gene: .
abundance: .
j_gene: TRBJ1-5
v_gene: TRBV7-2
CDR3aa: CASSLIQGGQPQHF
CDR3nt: TGTGCCAGCAGCTTAATACAGGGAGGACAGCCCCAGCATTTT

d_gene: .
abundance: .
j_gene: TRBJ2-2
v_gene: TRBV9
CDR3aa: CASSVVAATGELFF
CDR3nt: TGTGCCAGCAGCGTAGTCGCCGCGACCGGGGAGCTGTTTTTT

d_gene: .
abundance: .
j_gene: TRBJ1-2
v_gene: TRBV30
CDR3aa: CAWSPLVGGRGYTF
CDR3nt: TGTGCCTGGAGCCCACTGGTCGGAGGGCGAGGCTACACCTTC

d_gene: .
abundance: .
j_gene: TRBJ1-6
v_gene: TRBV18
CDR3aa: CASSPQGGDSPLHF
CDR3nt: TGTGCCAGCTCACCACAGGGTGGGGATTCACCCCTCCACTTT

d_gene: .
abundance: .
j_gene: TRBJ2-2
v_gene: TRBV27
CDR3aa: CASSSPMRSTGELFF
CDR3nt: TGTGCCAGCAGTTCCCCCATGAGGTCAACCGGGGAGCTGTTTTTT

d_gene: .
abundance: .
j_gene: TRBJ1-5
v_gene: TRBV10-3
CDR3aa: CAISRGDGNQPQHF
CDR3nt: TGTGCCATCAGTCGGGGAGATGGCAATCAGCCCCAGCATTTT

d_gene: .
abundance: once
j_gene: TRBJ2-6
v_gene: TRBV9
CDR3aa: CASSAPARASLSGANVLTF
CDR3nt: TGTGCCAGCAGCGCCCCCGCCAGGGCCTCCCTCTCTGGGGCCAACGTCCTGACTTTC

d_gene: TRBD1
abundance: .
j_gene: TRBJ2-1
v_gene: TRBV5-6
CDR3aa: CASSSGQASNEQFF
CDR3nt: TGTGCCAGCAGCTCCGGACAGGCCAGCAATGAGCAGTTCTTC

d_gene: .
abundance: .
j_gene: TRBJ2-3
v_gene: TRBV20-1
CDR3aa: CSATRADTQYF
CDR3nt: TGCAGTGCCACTAGGGCAGATACGCAGTATTTT

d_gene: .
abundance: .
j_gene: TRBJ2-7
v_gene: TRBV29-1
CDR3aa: CSVVLSQGPNYF
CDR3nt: TGCAGCGTTGTCCTGAGTCAGGGACCCAACTACTTC

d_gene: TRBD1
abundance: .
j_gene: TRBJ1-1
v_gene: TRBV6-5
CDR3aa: CASGTGSTGTEAFF
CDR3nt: TGTGCCAGCGGGACAGGGTCTACAGGCACTGAAGCTTTCTTT

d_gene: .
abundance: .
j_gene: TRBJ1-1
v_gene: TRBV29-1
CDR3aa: CSVEGANTEAFF
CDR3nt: TGCAGCGTTGAAGGGGCCAACACTGAAGCTTTCTTT

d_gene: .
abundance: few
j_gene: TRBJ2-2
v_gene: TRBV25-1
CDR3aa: CASSPGPTGELFF
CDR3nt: TGTGCCAGCAGTCCGGGCCCCACCGGGGAGCTGTTTTTT

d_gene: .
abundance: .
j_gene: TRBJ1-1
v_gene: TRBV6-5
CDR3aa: CASFEEAGGTEAFF
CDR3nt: TGTGCCAGCTTCGAAGAGGCCGGGGGCACTGAAGCTTTCTTT

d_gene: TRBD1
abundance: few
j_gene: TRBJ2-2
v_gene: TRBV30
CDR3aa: CAWRTGLDTGELFF
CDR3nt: TGTGCCTGGAGGACAGGGTTGGACACCGGGGAGCTGTTTTTT

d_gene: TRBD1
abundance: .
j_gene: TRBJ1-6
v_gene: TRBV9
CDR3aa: CASSVGGTGVLNSPLHF
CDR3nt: TGTGCCAGCAGCGTAGGAGGGACAGGGGTTCTGAATTCACCCCTCCACTTT

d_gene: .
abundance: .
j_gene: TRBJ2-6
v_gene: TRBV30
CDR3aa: CAWSPAESSGLITGANVLTF
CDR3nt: TGTGCCTGGAGTCCTGCCGAGTCTTCGGGACTTATTACTGGGGCCAACGTCCTGACTTTC

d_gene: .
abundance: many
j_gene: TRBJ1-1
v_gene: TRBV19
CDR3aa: CASSIVPGRTEAFF
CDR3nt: TGTGCCAGTAGTATAGTGCCCGGGAGGACTGAAGCTTTCTTT